This T cell receptor (beta chain) was retrieved from a study of PD-L1 blockade in urothelial cancer. Study in general: Patients had received 0 to 3 prior chemotherapy regimens. Analysis of the blood was performed 3 weeks (second dose) and 6 weeks after treatment start.

Urothelial carcinoma affected the patients, and it was locally advanced or metastatic. The study collected 1 to 8 samples per patient, pretreatment and on-treatment. This CDR3 contains 19 residues. V dropped 1 base and J dropped 4; count of bases not matched to a gene: 12. CDR1 and CDR2 from the germline V gene are KGHSH and LQKENI. The method was immunoSEQ multiplex PCR; TCRdb's version includes in-frame clones alone and lacks a portion of them. The repertoire consists of approximately 79,000 clones, with around 87% occurring once and the leading ten covering 4.5% to 7%. This receptor was identified in a woman in her 70s with urothelial cancer. The chain uses TRBV18 and TRBJ2-5; 13 bases fit TRBD2. This specimen was PBMCs, taken around atezolizumab (anti-PD-L1) treatment. The CDR3 loop is CASSPLALAGGPGGETQYF. The CDR3 nucleotides read TGTGCCAGCTCACCACTCGCACTAGCGGGGGGGCCCGGGGGAGAGACCCAGTACTTC.